The 2 T cell receptor beta chains listed next were all sequenced from one sample in a study of T cell clones after liver transplantation. The data were produced by immunoSEQ multiplex PCR, yet TCRdb's version contains in-frame clones alone and is incomplete. The sample lists about 120,000 clones, less than 95% occurring once. Here the sequenced sample was CD4+ T cells from blood, taken 12 months after liver transplant. These receptors were obtained from a human patient who received a liver transplant. The T cells may partly be graft donor cells.

V and J are TRBV11-3 and TRBJ2-4, with no clear D. Per germline, CDR1 SGHNT and CDR2 YENEEA. V lost 5 bases and J 5 bases, leaving 10 bases between the germline ends. The CDR3 totals 13 residues. The DNA of the CDR3 is TGTGCCAGCAGCCCCCGACCCCAAAACATTCAGTACTTC. This translates into CASSPRPQNIQYF.

The gene calls are TRBV5-1 and TRBJ2-1, with 8 bases aligning to TRBD2. Trimming cost V 5 bases and J 3 bases; bases outside gene matches: 4. The CDR3 length is 14 residues. Per the germline V gene, CDR1 is SGHRS and CDR2 is YFSETQ. CDR3 sequence (DNA): TGCGCCAGCAGAGCGGGAGCGGACTACAATGAGCAGTTCTTC. Protein sequence: CASRAGADYNEQFF. Using reference TRBV5-1 and TRBJ2-1 for the parts outside the CDR3, the full variable domain is KAGVTQTPRYLIKTRGQQVTLSCSPISGHRSVSWYQQTPGQGLQFLFEYFSETQRNKGNFPGRFSGRQFSNSRSEMNVSTLELGDSALYLCASRAGADYNEQFFGPGTRLTVL.